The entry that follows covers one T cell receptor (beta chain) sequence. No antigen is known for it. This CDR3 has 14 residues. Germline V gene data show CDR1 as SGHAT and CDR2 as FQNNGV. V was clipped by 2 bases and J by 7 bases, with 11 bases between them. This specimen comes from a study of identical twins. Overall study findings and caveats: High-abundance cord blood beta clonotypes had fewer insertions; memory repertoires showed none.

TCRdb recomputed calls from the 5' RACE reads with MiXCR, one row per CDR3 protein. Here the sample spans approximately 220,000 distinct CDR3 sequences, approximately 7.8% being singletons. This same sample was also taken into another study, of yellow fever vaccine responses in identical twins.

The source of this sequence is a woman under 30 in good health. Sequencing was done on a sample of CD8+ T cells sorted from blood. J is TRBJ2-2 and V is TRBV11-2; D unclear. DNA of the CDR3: TGTGCCAGCAGCTTATGGGGTCCTGGCGGGGAGCTGTTTTTT. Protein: CASSLWGPGGELFF.